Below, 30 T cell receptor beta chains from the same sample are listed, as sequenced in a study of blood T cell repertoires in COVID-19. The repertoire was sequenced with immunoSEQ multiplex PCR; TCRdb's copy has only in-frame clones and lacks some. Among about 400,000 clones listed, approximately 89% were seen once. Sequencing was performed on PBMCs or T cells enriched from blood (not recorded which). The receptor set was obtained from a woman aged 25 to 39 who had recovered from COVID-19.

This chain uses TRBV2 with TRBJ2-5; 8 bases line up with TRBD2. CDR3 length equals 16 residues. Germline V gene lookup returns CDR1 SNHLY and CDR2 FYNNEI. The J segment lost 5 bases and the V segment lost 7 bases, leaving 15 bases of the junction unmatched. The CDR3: CASTRGSGGPLETQYF. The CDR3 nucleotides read TGTGCCAGCACCAGAGGGTCGGGAGGGCCTCTGGAGACCCAGTACTTC.

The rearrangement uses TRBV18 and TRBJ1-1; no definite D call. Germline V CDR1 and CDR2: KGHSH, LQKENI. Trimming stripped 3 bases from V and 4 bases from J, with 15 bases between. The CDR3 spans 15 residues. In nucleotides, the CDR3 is TGTGCCAGCTCACCTGGGCAGTCGATAGGCACTGAAGCTTTCTTT. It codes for CASSPGQSIGTEAFF.

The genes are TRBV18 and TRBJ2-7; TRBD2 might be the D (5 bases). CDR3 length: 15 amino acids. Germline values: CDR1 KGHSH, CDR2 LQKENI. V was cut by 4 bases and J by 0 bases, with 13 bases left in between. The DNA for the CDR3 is TGTGCCAGCTCACAATCACCCGGAGGCTCCTACGAGCAGTACTTC. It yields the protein CASSQSPGGSYEQYF.

The CDR3 DNA follows: TGCGCCAGCAGCTTGGGGACAGGGGGAATAAGCACAGATACGCAGTATTTT. Its protein product is CASSLGTGGISTDTQYF. The chain carries TRBV5-1 and TRBJ2-3, with 10 nucleotides matching TRBD1. CDR1 is SGHRS, CDR2 YFSETQ, per germline. This CDR3 has 17 residues. Germline trimming cut 0 bases from V and 0 bases from J; bases unmatched to any gene: 4. Together with reference TRBV5-1 and TRBJ2-3, the CDR3 gives the full variable domain: KAGVTQTPRYLIKTRGQQVTLSCSPISGHRSVSWYQQTPGQGLQFLFEYFSETQRNKGNFPGRFSGRQFSNSRSEMNVSTLELGDSALYLCASSLGTGGISTDTQYFGPGTRLTVL.

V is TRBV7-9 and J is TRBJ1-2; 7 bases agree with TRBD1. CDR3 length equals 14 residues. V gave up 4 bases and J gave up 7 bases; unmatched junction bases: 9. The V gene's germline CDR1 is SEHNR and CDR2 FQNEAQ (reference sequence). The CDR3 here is CASSSTGERAGYTF. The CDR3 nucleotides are TGTGCCAGCAGCTCTACAGGGGAGCGGGCTGGCTACACCTTC.

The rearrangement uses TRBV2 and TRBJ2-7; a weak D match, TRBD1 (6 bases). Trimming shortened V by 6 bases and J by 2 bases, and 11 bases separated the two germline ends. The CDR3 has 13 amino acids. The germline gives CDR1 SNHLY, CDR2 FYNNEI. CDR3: CASSADRPYEQYF. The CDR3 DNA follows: TGTGCCAGCAGCGCGGACAGACCCTACGAGCAGTACTTC.

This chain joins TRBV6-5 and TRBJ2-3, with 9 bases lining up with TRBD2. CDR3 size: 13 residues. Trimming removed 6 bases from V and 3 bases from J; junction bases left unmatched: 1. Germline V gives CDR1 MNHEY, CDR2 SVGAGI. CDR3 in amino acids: CASRREGTDTQYF. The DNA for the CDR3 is TGTGCCAGCAGGCGGGAGGGAACAGATACGCAGTATTTT.

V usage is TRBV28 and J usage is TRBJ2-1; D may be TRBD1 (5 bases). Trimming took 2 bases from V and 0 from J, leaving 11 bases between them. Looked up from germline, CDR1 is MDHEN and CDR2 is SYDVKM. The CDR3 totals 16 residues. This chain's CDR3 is CASSLPAGPSYNEQFF. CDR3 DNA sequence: TGTGCCAGCAGTTTACCCGCAGGGCCCTCCTACAATGAGCAGTTCTTC. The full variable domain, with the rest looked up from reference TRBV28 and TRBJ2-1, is DVKVTQSSRYLVKRTGEKVFLECVQDMDHENMFWYRQDPGLGLRLIYFSYDVKMKEKGDIPEGYSVSREKKERFSLILESASTNQTSMYLCASSLPAGPSYNEQFFGPGTRLTVL.

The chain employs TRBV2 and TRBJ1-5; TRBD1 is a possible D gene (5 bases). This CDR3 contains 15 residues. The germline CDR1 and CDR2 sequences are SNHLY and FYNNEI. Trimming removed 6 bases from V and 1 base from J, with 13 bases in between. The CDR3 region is CASSSDRGSNQPQHF. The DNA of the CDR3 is TGTGCCAGCAGCTCCGATCGGGGGAGCAATCAGCCCCAGCATTTT.

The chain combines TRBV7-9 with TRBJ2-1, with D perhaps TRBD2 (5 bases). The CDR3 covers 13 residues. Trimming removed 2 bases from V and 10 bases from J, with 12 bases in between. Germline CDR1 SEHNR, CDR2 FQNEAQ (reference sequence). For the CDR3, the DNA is TGTGCCAGCAGCTTACCCAGGACTGGAGAGCAGTTCTTC. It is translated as CASSLPRTGEQFF.

The CDR3 sequence is CAWRPDSSYGYTF. The CDR3 nucleotides read TGTGCCTGGAGACCGGACAGCTCCTATGGCTACACCTTC. The chain links TRBV30 to TRBJ1-2; TRBD1 is a possible D gene (6 bases). The V and J ends lost 3 bases and 4 bases respectively, with 12 bases between them. CDR3 length: 13 residues. Germline V CDR1 and CDR2: GTSNPN, SVGIG (reference sequence). Based on the CDR3 plus reference TRBV30 and TRBJ1-2, the full variable domain is SQTIHQWPATLVQPVGSPLSLECTVEGTSNPNLYWYRQAAGRGLQLLFYSVGIGQISSEVPQNLSASRPQDRQFILSSKKLLLSDSGFYLCAWRPDSSYGYTFGSGTRLTVV.

CDR3 amino acids: CASSTRQGPYEQYF. DNA for the CDR3: TGTGCCAGTAGCACCCGACAGGGACCCTACGAGCAGTACTTC. This sequence joins TRBV19 and TRBJ2-7; 7 bases fit TRBD1. Germline V lookup: CDR1 LNHDA, CDR2 SQIVND (reference sequence). J gave up 2 bases and V 6 bases, and 7 bases lay outside the gene matches. This CDR3 is 14 amino acids long.

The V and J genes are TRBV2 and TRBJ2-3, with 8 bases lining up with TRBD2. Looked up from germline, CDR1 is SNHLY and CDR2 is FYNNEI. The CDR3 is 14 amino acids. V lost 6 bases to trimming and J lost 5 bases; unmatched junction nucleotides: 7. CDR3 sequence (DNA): TGTGCCAGCAGCACGGGACTAGGCTTAGATACGCAGTATTTT. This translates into CASSTGLGLDTQYF.

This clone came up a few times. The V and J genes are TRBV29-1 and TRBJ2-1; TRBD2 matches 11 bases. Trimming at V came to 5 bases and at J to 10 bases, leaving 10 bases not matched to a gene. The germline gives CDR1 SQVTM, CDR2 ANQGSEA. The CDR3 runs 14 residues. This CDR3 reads CSVTQLAGAGEQFF. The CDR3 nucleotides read TGCAGCGTTACCCAACTAGCGGGAGCGGGCGAGCAGTTCTTC.

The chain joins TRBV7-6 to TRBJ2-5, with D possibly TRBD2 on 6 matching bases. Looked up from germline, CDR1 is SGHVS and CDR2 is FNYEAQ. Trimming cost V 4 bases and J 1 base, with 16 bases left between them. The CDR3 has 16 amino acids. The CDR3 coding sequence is TGTGCCAGCAGCTCGGGGATACTAGCCATCCAAGAGACCCAGTACTTC. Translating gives CASSSGILAIQETQYF.

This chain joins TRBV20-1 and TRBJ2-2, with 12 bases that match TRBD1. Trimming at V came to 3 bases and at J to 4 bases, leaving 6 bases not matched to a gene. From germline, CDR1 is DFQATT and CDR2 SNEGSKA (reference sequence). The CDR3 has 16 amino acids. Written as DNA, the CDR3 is TGCAGTGCTAGTCGCGGGACAGGGGGCTCCACCGGGGAGCTGTTTTTT. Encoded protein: CSASRGTGGSTGELFF.

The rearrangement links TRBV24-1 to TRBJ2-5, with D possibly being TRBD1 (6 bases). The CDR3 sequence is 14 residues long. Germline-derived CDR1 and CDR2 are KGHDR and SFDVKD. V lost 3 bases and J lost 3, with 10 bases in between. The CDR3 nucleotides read TGTGCCACCAGTGATCCGTACAGGGAAGAGACCCAGTACTTC. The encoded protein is CATSDPYREETQYF.

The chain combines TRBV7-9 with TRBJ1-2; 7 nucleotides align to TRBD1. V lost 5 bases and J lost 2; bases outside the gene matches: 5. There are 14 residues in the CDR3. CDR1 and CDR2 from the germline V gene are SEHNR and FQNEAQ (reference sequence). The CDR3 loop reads CASSRGTVNYGYTF. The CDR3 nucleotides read TGTGCCAGCAGCAGAGGGACAGTCAACTATGGCTACACCTTC. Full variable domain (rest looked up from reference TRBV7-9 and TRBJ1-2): DTGVSQNPRHKITKRGQNVTFRCDPISEHNRLYWYRQTLGQGPEFLTYFQNEAQLEKSRLLSDRFSAERPKGSFSTLEIQRTEQGDSAMYLCASSRGTVNYGYTFGSGTRLTVV.

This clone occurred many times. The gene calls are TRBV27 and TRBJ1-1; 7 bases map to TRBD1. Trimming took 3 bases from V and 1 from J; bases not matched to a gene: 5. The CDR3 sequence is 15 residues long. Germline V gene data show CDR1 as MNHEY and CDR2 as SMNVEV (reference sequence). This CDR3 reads CASSLTGFSNTEAFF. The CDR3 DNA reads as TGTGCCAGCAGTTTGACAGGGTTTTCGAACACTGAAGCTTTCTTT.

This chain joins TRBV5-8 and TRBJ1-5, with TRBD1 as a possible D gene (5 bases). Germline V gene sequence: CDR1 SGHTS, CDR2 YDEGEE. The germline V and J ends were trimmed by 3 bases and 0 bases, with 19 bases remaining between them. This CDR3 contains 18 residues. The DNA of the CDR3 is TGTGCCAGCAGCTCAGGCGTTTTACAGGTCCTTAGCAATCAGCCCCAGCATTTT. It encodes CASSSGVLQVLSNQPQHF.

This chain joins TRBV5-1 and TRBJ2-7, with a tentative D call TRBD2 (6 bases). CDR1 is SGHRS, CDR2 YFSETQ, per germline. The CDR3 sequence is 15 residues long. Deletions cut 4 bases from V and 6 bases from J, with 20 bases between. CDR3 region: CASSGGTFPFLEQYF. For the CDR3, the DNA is TGCGCCAGCAGCGGGGGGACGTTCCCCTTTCTCGAGCAGTACTTC. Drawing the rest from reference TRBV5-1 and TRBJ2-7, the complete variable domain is KAGVTQTPRYLIKTRGQQVTLSCSPISGHRSVSWYQQTPGQGLQFLFEYFSETQRNKGNFPGRFSGRQFSNSRSEMNVSTLELGDSALYLCASSGGTFPFLEQYFGPGTRLTVT.

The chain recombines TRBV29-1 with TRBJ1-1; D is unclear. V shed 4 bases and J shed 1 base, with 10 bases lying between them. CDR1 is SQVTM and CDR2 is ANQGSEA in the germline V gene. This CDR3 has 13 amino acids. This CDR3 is CSVVWAPNTEAFF. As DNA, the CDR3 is TGCAGCGTTGTTTGGGCCCCGAACACTGAAGCTTTCTTT.

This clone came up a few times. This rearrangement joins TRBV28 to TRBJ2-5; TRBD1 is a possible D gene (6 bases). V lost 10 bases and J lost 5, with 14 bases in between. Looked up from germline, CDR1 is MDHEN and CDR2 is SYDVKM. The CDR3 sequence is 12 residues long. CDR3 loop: CATLQGWETQYF. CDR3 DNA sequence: TGTGCCACCCTACAGGGTTGGGAGACCCAGTACTTC. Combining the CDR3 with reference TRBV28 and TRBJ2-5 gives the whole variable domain DVKVTQSSRYLVKRTGEKVFLECVQDMDHENMFWYRQDPGLGLRLIYFSYDVKMKEKGDIPEGYSVSREKKERFSLILESASTNQTSMYLCATLQGWETQYFGPGTRLLVL.

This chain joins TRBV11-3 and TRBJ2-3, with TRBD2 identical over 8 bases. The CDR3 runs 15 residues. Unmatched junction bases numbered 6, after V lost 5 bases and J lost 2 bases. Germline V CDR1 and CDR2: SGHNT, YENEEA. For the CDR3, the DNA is TGTGCCAGCAGCCCCGGGGGGGCGGACACAGATACGCAGTATTTT. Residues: CASSPGGADTDTQYF.

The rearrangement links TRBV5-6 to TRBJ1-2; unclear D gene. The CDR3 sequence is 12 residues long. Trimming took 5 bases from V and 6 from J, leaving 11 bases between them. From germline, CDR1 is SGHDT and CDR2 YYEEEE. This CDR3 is CASSGERNGYTF. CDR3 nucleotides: TGTGCCAGCAGTGGGGAGAGAAATGGCTACACCTTC. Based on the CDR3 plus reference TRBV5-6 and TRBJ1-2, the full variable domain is DAGVTQSPTHLIKTRGQQVTLRCSPKSGHDTVSWYQQALGQGPQFIFQYYEEEERQRGNFPDRFSGHQFPNYSSELNVNALLLGDSALYLCASSGERNGYTFGSGTRLTVV.

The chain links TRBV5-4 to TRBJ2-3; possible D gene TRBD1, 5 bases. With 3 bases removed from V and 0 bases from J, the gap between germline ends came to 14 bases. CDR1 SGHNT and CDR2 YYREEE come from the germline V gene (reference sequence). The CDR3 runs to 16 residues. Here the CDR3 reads CASSSGGRASTDTQYF. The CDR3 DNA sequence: TGTGCCAGCAGCTCGGGCGGCAGGGCGAGCACAGATACGCAGTATTTT.

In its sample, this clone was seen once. The CDR3 DNA reads as TGCGCCAGCAGCGGACAGCCCTCCTATAATTCACCCCTCCACTTT. Residues: CASSGQPSYNSPLHF. The V and J genes are TRBV10-2 and TRBJ1-6; a possible D gene is TRBD1 (6 bases). V was cut by 6 bases and J by 0 bases, with 9 bases left in between. The germline V gene encodes CDR1 WSHSY and CDR2 SAAADI. The CDR3 is 15 amino acids.

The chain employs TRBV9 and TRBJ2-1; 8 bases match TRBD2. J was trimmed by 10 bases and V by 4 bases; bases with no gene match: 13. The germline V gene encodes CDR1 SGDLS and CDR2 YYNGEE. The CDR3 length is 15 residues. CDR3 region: CASSQAGLAVGEQFF. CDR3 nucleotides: TGTGCCAGCAGCCAAGCCGGACTAGCCGTCGGGGAGCAGTTCTTC. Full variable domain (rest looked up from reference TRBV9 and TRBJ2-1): DSGVTQTPKHLITATGQRVTLRCSPRSGDLSVYWYQQSLDQGLQFLIQYYNGEERAKGNILERFSAQQFPDLHSELNLSSLELGDSALYFCASSQAGLAVGEQFFGPGTRLTVL.

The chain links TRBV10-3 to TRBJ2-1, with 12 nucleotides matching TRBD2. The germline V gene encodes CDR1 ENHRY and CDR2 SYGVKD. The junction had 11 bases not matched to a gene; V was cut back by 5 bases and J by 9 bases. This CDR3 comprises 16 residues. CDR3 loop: CAISPTLAGGLGEQFF. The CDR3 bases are TGTGCCATCAGTCCAACACTAGCGGGGGGCCTCGGTGAGCAGTTCTTC.

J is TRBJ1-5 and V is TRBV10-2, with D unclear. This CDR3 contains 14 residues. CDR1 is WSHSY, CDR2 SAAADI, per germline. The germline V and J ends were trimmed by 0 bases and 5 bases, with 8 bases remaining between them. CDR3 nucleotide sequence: TGCGCCAGCAGTGAGTCTGGCGGGGATCAGCCCCAGCATTTT. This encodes CASSESGGDQPQHF.